This T cell receptor (beta chain) was observed in a study of cytotoxic CD8 clonotypes in ibrutinib-treated CLL. With 3 bases removed from V and 6 bases from J, the gap between germline ends came to 14 bases. The CDR3 spans 14 residues. Germline CDR1 and CDR2: MDHEN and SYDVKM. TCRdb keeps only in-frame clones here, not all; method: immunoSEQ multiplex PCR. The table records approximately 170,000 clones, 70% to 90% of them present only once. This clone was seen more than once but under ten times. Sequenced material: PBMCs, taken at disease progression, from a patient treated with ibrutinib. The sequence came from a human donor with chronic lymphocytic leukemia. V gene TRBV28 combines with J gene TRBJ1-1; D may be TRBD1 (6 bases). The CDR3 DNA reads TGTGCCAGCAGTTTTATAGGGGGGAGGGCTGAAGCTTTCTTT. Amino acids: CASSFIGGRAEAFF. Full variable domain (missing parts from reference TRBV28 and TRBJ1-1): DVKVTQSSRYLVKRTGEKVFLECVQDMDHENMFWYRQDPGLGLRLIYFSYDVKMKEKGDIPEGYSVSREKKERFSLILESASTNQTSMYLCASSFIGGRAEAFFGQGTRLTVV.